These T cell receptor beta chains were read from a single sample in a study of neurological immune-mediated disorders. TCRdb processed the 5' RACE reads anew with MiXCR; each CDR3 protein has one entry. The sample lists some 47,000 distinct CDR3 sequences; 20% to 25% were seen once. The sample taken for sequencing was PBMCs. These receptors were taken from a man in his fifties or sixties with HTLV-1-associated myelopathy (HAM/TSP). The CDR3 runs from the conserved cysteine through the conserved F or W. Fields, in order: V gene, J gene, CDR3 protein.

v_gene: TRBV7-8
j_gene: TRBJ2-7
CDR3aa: CASSLVADSSYEQYF

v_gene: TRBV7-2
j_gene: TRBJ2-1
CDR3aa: CASSLSSFWNEQFF

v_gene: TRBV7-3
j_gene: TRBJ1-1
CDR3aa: CASSSGTPREAFF

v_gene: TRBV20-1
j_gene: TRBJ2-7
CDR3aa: CSAPRLARGEQYF

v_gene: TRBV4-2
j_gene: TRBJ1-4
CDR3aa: CASSQEGRATNEKLFF

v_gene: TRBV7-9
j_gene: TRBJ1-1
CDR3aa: CASSLVGGAGNEAFF

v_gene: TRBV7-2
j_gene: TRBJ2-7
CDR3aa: CASSSLGGAGEQYF

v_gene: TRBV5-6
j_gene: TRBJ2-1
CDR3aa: CASSKAGGVDEQFF

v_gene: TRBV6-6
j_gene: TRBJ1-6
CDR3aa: CASSYSQGLNSPLHF

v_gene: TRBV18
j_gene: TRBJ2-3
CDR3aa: CASSRLAGAGTQYF

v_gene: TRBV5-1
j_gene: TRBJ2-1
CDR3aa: CASSLSPLAGLNEQFF

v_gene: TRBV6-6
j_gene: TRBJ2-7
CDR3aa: CASSLSLGEQYF

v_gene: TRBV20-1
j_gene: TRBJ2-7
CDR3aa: CSARDPYEQYF

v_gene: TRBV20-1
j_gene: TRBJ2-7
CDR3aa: CSAEGGGARGREQYF

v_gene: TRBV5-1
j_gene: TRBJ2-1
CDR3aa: CASRVALSSYNEQFF

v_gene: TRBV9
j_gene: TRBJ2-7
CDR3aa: CASSVYTEPYEQYF

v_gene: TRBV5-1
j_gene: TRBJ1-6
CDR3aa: CASSPGQEGSPLHF

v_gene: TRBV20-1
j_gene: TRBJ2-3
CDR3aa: CSAFDRKSTDTQYF

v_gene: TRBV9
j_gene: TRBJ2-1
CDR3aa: CASSVASGYNEQFF

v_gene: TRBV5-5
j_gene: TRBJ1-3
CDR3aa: CASSLAGAGGRGNTIYF

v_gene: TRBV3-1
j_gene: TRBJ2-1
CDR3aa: CASSQPGTSGPYNEQFF

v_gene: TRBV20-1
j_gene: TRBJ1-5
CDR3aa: CSAGGGTGRQPQHF

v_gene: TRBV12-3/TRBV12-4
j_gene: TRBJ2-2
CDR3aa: CASTLNGELFF

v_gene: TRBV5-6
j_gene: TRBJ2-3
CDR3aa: CASSTTDTQYF

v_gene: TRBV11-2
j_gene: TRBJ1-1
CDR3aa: CASSLQYRSMNTEAFF

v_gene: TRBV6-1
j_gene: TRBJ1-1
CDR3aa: CASRGGPGQGPNTEAFF

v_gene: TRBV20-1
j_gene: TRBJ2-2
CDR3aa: CSARSGPNTGELFF

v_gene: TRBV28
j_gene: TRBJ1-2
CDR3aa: CASSSPGPNYGYTF

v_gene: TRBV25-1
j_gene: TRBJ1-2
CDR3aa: CASSPRTPNYGYTF

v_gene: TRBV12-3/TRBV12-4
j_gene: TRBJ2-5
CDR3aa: CASSPRDRGGETQYF

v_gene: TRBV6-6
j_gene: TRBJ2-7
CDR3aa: CASSDRDRGPYEQYF

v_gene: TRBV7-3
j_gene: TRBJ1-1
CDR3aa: CASSLRINTEAFF

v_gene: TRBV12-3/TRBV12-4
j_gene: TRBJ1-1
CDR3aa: CASSLSASDAEAFF

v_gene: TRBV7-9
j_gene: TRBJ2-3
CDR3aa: CGGASGATYTQYF

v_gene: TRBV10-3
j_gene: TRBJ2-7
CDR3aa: CAISEFGNNYEQYF

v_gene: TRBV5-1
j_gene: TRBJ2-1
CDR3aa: CASSVGVSEQFF

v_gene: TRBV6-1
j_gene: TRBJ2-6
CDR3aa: CASSSTVPGKANVLTF

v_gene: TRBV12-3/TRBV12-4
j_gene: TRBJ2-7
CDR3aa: CASSPQSSPVAYEQYF

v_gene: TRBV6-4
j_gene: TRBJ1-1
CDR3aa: CASSDAGANTEAFF

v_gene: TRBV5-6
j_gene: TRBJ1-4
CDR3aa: CASSLVRTGEKLFF

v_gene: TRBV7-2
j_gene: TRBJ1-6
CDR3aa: CASSLLGQGSPLHF

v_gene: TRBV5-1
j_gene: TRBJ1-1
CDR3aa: CASSLRGGNDRTEAFF

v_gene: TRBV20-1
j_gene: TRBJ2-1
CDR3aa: CSDGTKPYNEQFF

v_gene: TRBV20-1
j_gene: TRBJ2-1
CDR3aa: CSIVTSSYNEQFF